This entry lists 15 T cell receptor beta chains sequenced from one sample in a study of identical twins. Via MiXCR, TCRdb re-called the 5' RACE reads, giving one row per CDR3 protein. This table has roughly 350,000 distinct CDR3 sequences, approximately 8.8% appearing once. Sample: naive T cells sorted from blood. The receptors were gathered from a woman in her fifties or sixties in good health.

The chain couples TRBV19 to TRBJ2-1, with TRBD2 matching 10 bases. The CDR3 sequence is 16 residues long. Germline V CDR1 and CDR2: LNHDA, SQIVND (reference sequence). V dropped 5 bases and J dropped 5; count of bases not matched to a gene: 9. The CDR3 bases are TGTGCCAGTAGTCCTAGCCTAGCGGGAGTGAACAATGAGCAGTTCTTC. Amino acids: CASSPSLAGVNNEQFF.

This chain joins TRBV7-9 and TRBJ1-1; weak D call: TRBD1 (5 bases). Germline CDR1 and CDR2: SEHNR and FQNEAQ (reference sequence). This CDR3 has 14 residues. The V end lost 5 bases, the J end lost 4 bases, and 14 bases lay between the germline ends. The CDR3 bases are TGTGCCAGCAGCCCTCGGGACCTCCTCACTGAAGCTTTCTTT. Translation gives CASSPRDLLTEAFF.

A note on this clonotype: At one end the junction does not follow the germline gene, possibly because of a read error. The chain has TRBV29-1 and TRBJ2-1; D might be TRBD1 or TRBD2, each matching 5 bases. Germline V gives CDR1 SQVTM, CDR2 ANQGSEA. The CDR3 is 16 amino acids. In DNA, the CDR3 is TGCAGCGTGTTGTGGGACGGTCCCTCCTCCGACAATGAGCAGTTCTTC. This encodes CSVLWDGPSSDNEQFF.

This chain links TRBV6-2 or TRBV6-3 with TRBJ2-7; D gene unclear. V lost 5 bases, J lost 1 base, and 6 bases lay in between. Germline assignment: CDR1 MNHEY and CDR2 SVGEGT. CDR3 length equals 12 residues. CDR3 region: CASSIGSYEQYF. The CDR3 nucleotides read TGTGCCAGCAGTATAGGATCCTACGAGCAGTACTTC.

The table lists this clonotype with a few counts. The rearrangement uses TRBV12-3 or TRBV12-4 and TRBJ2-3, with D uncertain. This CDR3 is built from 15 residues. V lost 5 bases and J 3 bases, leaving 15 bases between the germline ends. The DNA for the CDR3 is TGTGCCAGCAGTGACCCGGGTCACGCTACAGATACGCAGTATTTT. It codes for CASSDPGHATDTQYF.

The chain has TRBV20-1 and TRBJ2-1; 11 bases match TRBD2. CDR1 is DFQATT and CDR2 is SNEGSKA in the germline V gene (reference sequence). The trim removed 1 base at V and 13 bases at J, leaving 9 bases unmatched. The CDR3 loop spans 14 amino acids. The CDR3 here is CSARGGTSGDIQFF. The CDR3 bases are TGCAGTGCTAGAGGAGGGACTAGCGGTGATATACAGTTCTTC.

There are many counts of this clonotype. The chain recombines TRBV20-1 with TRBJ1-3, with D perhaps TRBD1 (6 bases). V was cut by 0 bases and J by 0 bases, with 9 bases left in between. The CDR3 has 15 residues. Germline V lookup: CDR1 DFQATT, CDR2 SNEGSKA (reference sequence). This CDR3 reads CSARDRGASGNTIYF. In DNA form, the CDR3 reads TGCAGTGCTAGAGATCGGGGGGCCTCTGGAAACACCATATATTTT.

There are many counts of this clonotype. The rearrangement uses TRBV15 and TRBJ1-6, with D hard to call. The V end was cut by 2 bases, the J end by 10 bases, with 6 bases between. Germline V CDR1 and CDR2: LNHNV, YYDKDF (reference sequence). The length of the CDR3 is 12 residues. The CDR3 loop reads CATSRPRSPLHF. In DNA, the CDR3 is TGTGCCACCAGCAGACCACGCTCACCCCTCCACTTT.

DNA of the CDR3: TGTGCCAGCAGCGTAGAGGGCACAGGGAGTACCGTGCCCAGGAACACTGAAGCTTTCTTT. It yields the protein CASSVEGTGSTVPRNTEAFF. The V gene is TRBV9, the J gene TRBJ1-1, with a possible D match to TRBD1 (6 bases). Trimming removed 0 bases from V and 1 base from J, with 25 bases in between. Germline CDR1 and CDR2: SGDLS and YYNGEE. The CDR3 length is 20 residues.

This clonotype showed up just a few times. The chain joins TRBV6-1 to TRBJ2-1; perhaps TRBD2 as D (6 bases). Germline CDR1 is MNHNS and CDR2 is SASEGT. The CDR3 runs 13 residues. V dropped 2 bases and J dropped 7 bases, with 9 bases sitting between them. The CDR3 loop reads CASSESSVNEQFF. The CDR3 region has the DNA TGTGCCAGCAGTGAATCTAGCGTGAATGAGCAGTTCTTC.

This chain links TRBV30 with TRBJ2-3; 10 bases map to TRBD2. CDR3 length equals 14 residues. Per germline, CDR1 GTSNPN and CDR2 SVGIG (reference sequence). The V gene end was trimmed by 0 bases and the J gene end by 5 bases; junction bases not matched to a gene: 2. The CDR3 sequence: CAWSVLAGGDTQYF. CDR3 sequence (DNA): TGTGCCTGGAGTGTGTTAGCGGGAGGAGATACGCAGTATTTT. The variable domain in full, completed from reference TRBV30 and TRBJ2-3, reads SQTIHQWPATLVQPVGSPLSLECTVEGTSNPNLYWYRQAAGRGLQLLFYSVGIGQISSEVPQNLSASRPQDRQFILSSKKLLLSDSGFYLCAWSVLAGGDTQYFGPGTRLTVL.

The sample holds many counts of this clonotype. The V call is TRBV7-9, the J call TRBJ1-1, with D possibly being TRBD1 (6 bases). The germline V gene encodes CDR1 SEHNR and CDR2 FQNEAQ (reference sequence). The CDR3 is 11 residues long. V dropped 6 bases and J dropped 9 bases, with 11 bases sitting between them. CDR3 amino acids: CASSRDTKAFF. The CDR3 DNA is TGTGCCAGCAGTCGGGACACCAAAGCTTTCTTT.

The CDR3 nucleotides are TGTGCCACCCGGGGGGTCTCCCGCACAGATACGCAGTATTTT. Amino acid sequence: CATRGVSRTDTQYF. V and J are TRBV24-1 and TRBJ2-3; 7 positions match TRBD2. The ends lost 9 bases at V and 1 base at J; junction bases unmatched: 6. Germline V gives CDR1 KGHDR, CDR2 SFDVKD. The CDR3 is made up of 14 amino acids.

The chain has TRBV24-1 and TRBJ2-6; the D is unclear. The V and J ends lost 7 bases and 0 bases respectively, with 6 bases between them. The CDR3 runs 14 residues. Germline V gene lookup returns CDR1 KGHDR and CDR2 SFDVKD. CDR3 sequence (DNA): TGTGCCACCAGCTTCGGCTCTGGGGCCAACGTCCTGACTTTC. Residues: CATSFGSGANVLTF.

This clonotype was seen a few times. The V call is TRBV29-1, the J call TRBJ2-5, with 7 bases lining up with TRBD2. This CDR3 spans 15 amino acids. Germline CDR1 and CDR2: SQVTM and ANQGSEA. Trimming at V came to 7 bases and at J to 2 bases, leaving 13 bases not matched to a gene. The CDR3 nucleotides are TGCAGCGCTGCCCGGGCTAGCGGTTTGCAAGAGACCCAGTACTTC. Protein product: CSAARASGLQETQYF.